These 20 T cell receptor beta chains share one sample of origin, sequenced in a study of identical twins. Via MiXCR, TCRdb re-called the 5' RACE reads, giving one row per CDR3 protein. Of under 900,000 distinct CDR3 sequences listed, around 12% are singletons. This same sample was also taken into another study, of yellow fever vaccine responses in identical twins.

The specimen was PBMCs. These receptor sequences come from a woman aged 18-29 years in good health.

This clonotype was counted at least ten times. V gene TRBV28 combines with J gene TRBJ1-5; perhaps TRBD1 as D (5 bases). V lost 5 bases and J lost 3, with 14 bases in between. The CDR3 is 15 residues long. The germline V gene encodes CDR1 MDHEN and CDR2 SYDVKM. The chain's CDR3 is CASSPPSGNNQPQHF. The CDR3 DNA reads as TGTGCCAGCAGTCCACCCTCAGGGAACAATCAGCCCCAGCATTTT.

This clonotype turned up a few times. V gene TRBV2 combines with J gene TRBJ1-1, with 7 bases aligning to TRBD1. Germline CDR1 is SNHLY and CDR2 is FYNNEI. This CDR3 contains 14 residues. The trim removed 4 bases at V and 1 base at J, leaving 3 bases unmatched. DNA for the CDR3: TGTGCCAGCAGTGGGACAGGACAGAACACTGAAGCTTTCTTT. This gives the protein CASSGTGQNTEAFF.

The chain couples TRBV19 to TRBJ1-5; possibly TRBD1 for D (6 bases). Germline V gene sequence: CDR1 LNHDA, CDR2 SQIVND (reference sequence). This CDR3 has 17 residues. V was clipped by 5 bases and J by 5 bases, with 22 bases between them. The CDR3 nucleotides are TGTGCCAGTAGTCTAAGTGTGGGACATCCCCCGGATCAGCCCCAGCATTTT. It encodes CASSLSVGHPPDQPQHF.

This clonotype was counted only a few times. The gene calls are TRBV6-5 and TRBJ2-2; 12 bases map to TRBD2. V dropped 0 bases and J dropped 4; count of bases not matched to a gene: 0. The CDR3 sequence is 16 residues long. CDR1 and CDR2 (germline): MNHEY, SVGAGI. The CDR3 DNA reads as TGTGCCAGCAGTTACTCGACTAGCGGGGGCACCGGGGAGCTGTTTTTT. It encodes CASSYSTSGGTGELFF.

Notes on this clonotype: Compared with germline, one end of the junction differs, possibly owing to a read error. The CDR3 region is CASHSVGGPPLLF. The CDR3 DNA follows: TGTGCCAGCCATAGCGTCGGCGGGCCCCCTTTACTCTTC. The chain couples TRBV7-9 to TRBJ2-1; TRBD2 might be the D (5 bases). The CDR3 extends over 13 amino acids. Germline CDR1 and CDR2: SEHNR and FQNEAQ (reference sequence).

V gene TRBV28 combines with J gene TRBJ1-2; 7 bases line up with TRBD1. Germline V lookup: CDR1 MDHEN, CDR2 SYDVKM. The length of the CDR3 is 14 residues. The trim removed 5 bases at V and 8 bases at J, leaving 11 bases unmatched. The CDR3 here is CASSLSEGARGYTF. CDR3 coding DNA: TGTGCCAGCAGTCTCTCCGAGGGGGCGCGAGGCTACACCTTC.

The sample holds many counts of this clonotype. CDR3 region: CASSLSSTDTQYF. In DNA, the CDR3 is TGTGCCAGCAGCTTATCCAGCACAGATACGCAGTATTTT. The chain employs TRBV7-9 and TRBJ2-3; D gene unclear. From germline, CDR1 is SEHNR and CDR2 FQNEAQ (reference sequence). V was shortened by 2 bases and J by 0 bases, with 3 bases between the two germline ends. The CDR3 covers 13 residues.

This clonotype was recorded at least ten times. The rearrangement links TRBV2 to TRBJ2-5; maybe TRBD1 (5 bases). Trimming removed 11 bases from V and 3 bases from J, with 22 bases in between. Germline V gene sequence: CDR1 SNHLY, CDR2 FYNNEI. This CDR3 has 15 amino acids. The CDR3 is CASTLLDLTEETQYF. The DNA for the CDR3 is TGTGCCTCCACTTTGTTGGACCTGACAGAAGAGACCCAGTACTTC.

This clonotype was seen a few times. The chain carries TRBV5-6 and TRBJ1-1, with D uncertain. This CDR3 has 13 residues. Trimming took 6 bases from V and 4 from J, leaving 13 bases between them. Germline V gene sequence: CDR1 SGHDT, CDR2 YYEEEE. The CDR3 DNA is TGTGCCAGCACCCCCCGGGGTGGCACTGAAGCTTTCTTT. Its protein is CASTPRGGTEAFF.

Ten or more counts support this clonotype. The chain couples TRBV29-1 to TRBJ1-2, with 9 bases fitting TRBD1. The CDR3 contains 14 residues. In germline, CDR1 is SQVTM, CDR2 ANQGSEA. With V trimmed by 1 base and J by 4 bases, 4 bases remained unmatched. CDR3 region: CSVEGGGQGYGYTF. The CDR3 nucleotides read TGCAGCGTTGAAGGTGGGGGACAGGGCTATGGCTACACCTTC. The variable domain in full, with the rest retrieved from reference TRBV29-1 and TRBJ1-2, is SAVISQKPSRDICQRGTSLTIQCQVDSQVTMMFWYRQQPGQSLTLIATANQGSEATYESGFVIDKFPISRPNLTFSTLTVSNMSPEDSSIYLCSVEGGGQGYGYTFGSGTRLTVV.

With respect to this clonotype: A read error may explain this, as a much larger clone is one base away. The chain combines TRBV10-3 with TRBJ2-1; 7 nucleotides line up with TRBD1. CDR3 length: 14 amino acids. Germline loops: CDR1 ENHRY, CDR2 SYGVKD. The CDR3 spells CVISATGVSNEQFF. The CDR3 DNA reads TGTGTCATCAGTGCCACAGGGGTTAGCAATGAGCAGTTCTTC.

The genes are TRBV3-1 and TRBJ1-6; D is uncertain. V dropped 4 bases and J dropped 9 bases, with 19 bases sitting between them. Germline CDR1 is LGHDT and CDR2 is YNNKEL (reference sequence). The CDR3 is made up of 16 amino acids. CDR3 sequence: CASSPTGSLKSSPLHF. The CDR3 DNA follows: TGTGCCAGCAGCCCGACGGGGTCCCTAAAAAGTTCACCCCTCCACTTT. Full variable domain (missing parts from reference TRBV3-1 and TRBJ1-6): DTAVSQTPKYLVTQMGNDKSIKCEQNLGHDTMYWYKQDSKKFLKIMFSYNNKELIINETVPNRFSPKSPDKAHLNLHINSLELGDSAVYFCASSPTGSLKSSPLHFGNGTRLTVT.

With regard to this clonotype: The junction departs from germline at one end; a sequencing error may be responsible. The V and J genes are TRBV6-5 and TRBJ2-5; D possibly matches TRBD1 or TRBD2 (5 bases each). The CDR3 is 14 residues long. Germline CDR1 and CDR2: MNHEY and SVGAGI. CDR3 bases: TGTGCCCGCAGTTTCCGGGGCAATCAAGAGACCCAGTACTTC. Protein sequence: CARSFRGNQETQYF.

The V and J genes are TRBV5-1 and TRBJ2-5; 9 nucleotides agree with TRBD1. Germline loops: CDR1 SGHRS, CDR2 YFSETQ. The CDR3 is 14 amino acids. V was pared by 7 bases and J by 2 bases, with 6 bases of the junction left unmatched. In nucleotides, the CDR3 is TGCGCCAGCCAAAGGACAGGGGATCAAGAGACCCAGTACTTC. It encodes CASQRTGDQETQYF.

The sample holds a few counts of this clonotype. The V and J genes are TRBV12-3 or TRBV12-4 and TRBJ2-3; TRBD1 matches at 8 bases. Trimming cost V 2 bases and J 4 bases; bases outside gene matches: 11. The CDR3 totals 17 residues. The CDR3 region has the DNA TGTGCCAGCAGTTTAAGAACAGGGGGTTCTGGGGCAGATACGCAGTATTTT. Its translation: CASSLRTGGSGADTQYF.

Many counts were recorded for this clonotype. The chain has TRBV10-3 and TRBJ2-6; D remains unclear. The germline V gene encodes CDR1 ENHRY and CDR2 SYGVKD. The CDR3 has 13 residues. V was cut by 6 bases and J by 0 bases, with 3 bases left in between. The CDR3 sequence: CAIRGSGANVLTF. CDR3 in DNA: TGTGCCATCAGGGGCTCTGGGGCCAACGTCCTGACTTTC.

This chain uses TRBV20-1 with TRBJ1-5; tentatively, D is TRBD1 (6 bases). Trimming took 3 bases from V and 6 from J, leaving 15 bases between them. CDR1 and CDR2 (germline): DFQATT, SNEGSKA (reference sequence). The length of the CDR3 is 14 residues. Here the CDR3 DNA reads TGCAGTGCTAGGGGAGGACAGCGGGGTCAGCCCCAGCATTTT. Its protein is CSARGGQRGQPQHF.

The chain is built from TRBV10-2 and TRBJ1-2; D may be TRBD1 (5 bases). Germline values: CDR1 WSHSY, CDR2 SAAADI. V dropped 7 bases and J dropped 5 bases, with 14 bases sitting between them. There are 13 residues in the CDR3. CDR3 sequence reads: CASMQGSMYGYTF. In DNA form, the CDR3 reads TGCGCCAGCATGCAGGGTTCAATGTATGGCTACACCTTC.

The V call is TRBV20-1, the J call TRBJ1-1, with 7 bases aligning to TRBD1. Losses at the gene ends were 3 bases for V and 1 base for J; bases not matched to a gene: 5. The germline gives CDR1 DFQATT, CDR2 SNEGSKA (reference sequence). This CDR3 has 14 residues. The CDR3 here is CSASLDRRNTEAFF. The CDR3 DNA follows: TGCAGTGCTAGTCTGGACAGGAGGAACACTGAAGCTTTCTTT.

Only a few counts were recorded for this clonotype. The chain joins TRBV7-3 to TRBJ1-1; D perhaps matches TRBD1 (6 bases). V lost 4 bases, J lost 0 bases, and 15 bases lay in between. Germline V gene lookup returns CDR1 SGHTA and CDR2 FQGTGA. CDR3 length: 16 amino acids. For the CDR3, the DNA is TGTGCCAGCAGCTCAACAGGGAGTTCCATGAACACTGAAGCTTTCTTT. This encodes CASSSTGSSMNTEAFF.